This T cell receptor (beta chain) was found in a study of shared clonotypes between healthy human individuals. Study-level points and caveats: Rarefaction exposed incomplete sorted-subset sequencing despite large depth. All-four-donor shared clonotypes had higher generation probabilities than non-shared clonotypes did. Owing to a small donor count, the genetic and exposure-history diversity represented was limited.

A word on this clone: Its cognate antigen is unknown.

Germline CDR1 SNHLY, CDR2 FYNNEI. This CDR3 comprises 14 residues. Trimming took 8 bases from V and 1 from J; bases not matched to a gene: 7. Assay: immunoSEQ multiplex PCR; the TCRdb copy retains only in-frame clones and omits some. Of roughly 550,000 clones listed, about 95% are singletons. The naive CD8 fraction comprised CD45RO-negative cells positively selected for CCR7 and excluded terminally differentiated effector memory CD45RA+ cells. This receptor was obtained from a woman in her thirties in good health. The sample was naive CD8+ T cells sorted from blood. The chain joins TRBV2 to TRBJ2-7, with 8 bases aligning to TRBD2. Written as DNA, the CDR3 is TGTGCCAGCTCGGGACTAGTTACTTCCTACGAGCAGTACTTC. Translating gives CASSGLVTSYEQYF.